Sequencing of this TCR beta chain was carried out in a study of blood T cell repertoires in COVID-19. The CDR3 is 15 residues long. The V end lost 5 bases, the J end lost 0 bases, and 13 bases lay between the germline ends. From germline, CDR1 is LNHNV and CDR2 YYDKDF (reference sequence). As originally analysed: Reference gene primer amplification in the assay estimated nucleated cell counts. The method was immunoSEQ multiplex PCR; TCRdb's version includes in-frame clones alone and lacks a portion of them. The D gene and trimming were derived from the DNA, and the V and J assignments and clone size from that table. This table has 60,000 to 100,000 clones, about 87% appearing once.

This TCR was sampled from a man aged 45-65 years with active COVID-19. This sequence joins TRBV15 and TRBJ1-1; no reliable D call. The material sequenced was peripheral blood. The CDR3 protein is CATSSLDSLNTEAFF. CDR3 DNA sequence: TGTGCCACCAGCTCCCTAGACTCCTTGAACACTGAAGCTTTCTTT.